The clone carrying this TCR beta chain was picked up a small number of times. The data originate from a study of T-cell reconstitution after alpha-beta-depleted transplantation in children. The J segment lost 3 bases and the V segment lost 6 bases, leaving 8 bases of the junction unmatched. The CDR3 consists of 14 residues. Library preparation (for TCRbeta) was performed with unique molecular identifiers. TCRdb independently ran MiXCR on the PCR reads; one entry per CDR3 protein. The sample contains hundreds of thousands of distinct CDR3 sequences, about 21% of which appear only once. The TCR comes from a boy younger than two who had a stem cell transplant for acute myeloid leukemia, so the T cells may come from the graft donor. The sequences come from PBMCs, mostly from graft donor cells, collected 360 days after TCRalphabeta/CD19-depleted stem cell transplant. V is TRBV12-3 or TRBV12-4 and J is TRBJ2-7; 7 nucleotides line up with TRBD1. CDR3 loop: CASRRQGSNYEQYF. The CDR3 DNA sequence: TGTGCCAGCAGGAGACAGGGCAGTAACTACGAGCAGTACTTC.